This entry concerns a single T cell receptor (beta chain). The V gene end was trimmed by 5 bases and the J gene end by 4 bases; junction bases not matched to a gene: 13. This CDR3 contains 17 residues. Germline assignment: CDR1 MNHEY and CDR2 SVGEGT. This entry comes from a study of blood T cell repertoires in COVID-19. Whole-study context: Some COVID-19 samples were acute and others convalescent; all came from the United States, Italy and Spain.

Profiled with immunoSEQ multiplex PCR; TCRdb holds only in-frame clones, not every one. Of 200,000 to 250,000 clones detected, approximately 78% appear once; the ten largest clones hold 8% to 9%. The TCR originated in a woman older than 75 with COVID-19, enrolled during active disease. The material sequenced was peripheral blood. The chain is built from TRBV6-2 or TRBV6-3 and TRBJ1-5; 8 bases line up with TRBD1. The CDR3 DNA reads as TGTGCCAGCAGTGGCAGGACAGGGTACCGAGCAAATCAGCCCCAGCATTTT. Translation gives CASSGRTGYRANQPQHF.